This TCR beta chain was obtained from a study of identical twins. Overall study findings and caveats: Invariant populations such as MAIT and iNKT cells could partly muddle zero-insertion analyses. Cord blood's abundant beta clonotypes had fewer insertions, unlike memory repertoires.

Notes on this clonotype: Its antigen remains unknown.

A universal primer site was created by template switching, with the cDNA bearing unique molecular identifiers. A single record per CDR3 protein comes from TCRdb applying MiXCR to the 5' RACE reads. The sample shows around 490,000 distinct CDR3 sequences, approximately 16% of them seen only once. Germline CDR1 reads SGDLS; CDR2 reads YYNGEE. The V segment lost 0 bases and the J segment 5 bases; nucleotides outside the gene matches: 7. This CDR3 is built from 15 residues. These data also formed part of another study, on yellow fever vaccine responses in identical twins. That source reports: Twins' T cell vaccine responses reportedly looked partly convergent, partly personalized.

Material: CD4+ T cells sorted from blood. V usage is TRBV9 and J usage is TRBJ2-7; 8 positions match TRBD2. This receptor was identified in a woman between 18 and 29 years old in good health. The CDR3 DNA is TGTGCCAGCAGCGTAGGGGGACTAGGTGTCGACGAGCAGTACTTC. This encodes CASSVGGLGVDEQYF.